The 26 T cell receptor beta chains reported below all come from one sample, sequenced in a study of OX40 agonist ivuxolimab in advanced cancers. The table came from immunoSEQ multiplex PCR; TCRdb's copy has only in-frame clones and leaves some out. The data show approximately 79,000 clones, roughly 86% seen once. The sequences come from CD4+ or CD8+ T cells sorted from blood, collected in a trial of the OX40 agonist ivuxolimab. Every receptor here comes from an adult with an advanced solid tumor such as melanoma, head and neck, liver or kidney cancer.

This clone was observed once. The chain combines TRBV5-1 with TRBJ2-1; 9 bases agree with TRBD2. Germline loops: CDR1 SGHRS, CDR2 YFSETQ. CDR3 length: 15 residues. V was pared by 5 bases and J by 0 bases, with 3 bases of the junction left unmatched. This CDR3 is CASRPAGGSYNEQFF. CDR3 sequence (DNA): TGCGCCAGCAGACCAGCGGGAGGCTCCTACAATGAGCAGTTCTTC.

This clone was seen once. Here the CDR3 DNA reads TGTGCCAGCAGCTTACGAGGCGGAGACTACGAGCAGTACTTC. Amino acid sequence: CASSLRGGDYEQYF. The gene calls are TRBV5-4 and TRBJ2-7; D is ambiguous. From germline, CDR1 is SGHNT and CDR2 YYREEE (reference sequence). This CDR3 spans 14 amino acids. V was clipped by 2 bases and J by 3 bases, with 12 bases between them. The full variable domain, its missing parts supplied by reference TRBV5-4 and TRBJ2-7, is ETGVTQSPTHLIKTRGQQVTLRCSSQSGHNTVSWYQQALGQGPQFIFQYYREEENGRGNFPPRFSGLQFPNYSSELNVNALELDDSALYLCASSLRGGDYEQYFGPGTRLTVT.

The chain combines TRBV9 with TRBJ2-1; TRBD2 is a possible D gene (6 bases). The CDR3 length is 15 residues. The germline V gene has CDR1 SGDLS and CDR2 YYNGEE. V lost 3 bases to trimming and J lost 0 bases, with 10 bases between them. CDR3 amino acids: CASSASGFSYNEQFF. CDR3 coding DNA: TGTGCCAGCAGCGCGAGCGGGTTCTCCTACAATGAGCAGTTCTTC.

The gene calls are TRBV5-1 and TRBJ2-4; no reliable D call. This CDR3 spans 12 amino acids. CDR1 and CDR2 (germline): SGHRS, YFSETQ. V gave up 0 bases and J gave up 5 bases, with 3 bases separating them. The CDR3 spells CASSLGENIQYF. The CDR3 DNA reads as TGCGCCAGCAGCTTGGGGGAAAACATTCAGTACTTC.

In DNA form, the CDR3 reads TGCGCCAGCAGCCCGGGACTCTATAGCTCCTACGAGCAGTACTTC. This encodes CASSPGLYSSYEQYF. The V call is TRBV5-1, the J call TRBJ2-7; possibly TRBD2 for D (6 bases). Looked up from germline, CDR1 is SGHRS and CDR2 is YFSETQ. Trimming shortened V by 4 bases and J by 0 bases, and 14 bases separated the two germline ends. The CDR3 length is 15 residues.

The chain couples TRBV9 to TRBJ1-3; D is unresolved. The germline V and J ends were trimmed by 1 base and 2 bases, with 7 bases remaining between them. The germline V gene has CDR1 SGDLS and CDR2 YYNGEE. The CDR3 covers 14 residues. The CDR3 spells CASSVSTAGNTIYF. CDR3 DNA: TGTGCCAGCAGCGTATCCACCGCTGGAAACACCATATATTTT.

This clone was seen a single time. The V gene is TRBV30, the J gene TRBJ2-1, with TRBD2 matching 14 bases. The CDR3 covers 19 residues. V was clipped by 2 bases and J by 7 bases; unmatched bases: 16. Germline CDR1 GTSNPN, CDR2 SVGIG (reference sequence). In nucleotides, the CDR3 is TGTGCCTGGAGTTTTTTCTACCCGGGGACTAGCGGGAGAGGAAATGAGCAGTTCTTC. This translates into CAWSFFYPGTSGRGNEQFF.

This chain links TRBV29-1 with TRBJ2-5; D gene uncertain. Germline CDR1 reads SQVTM; CDR2 reads ANQGSEA. V lost 6 bases and J lost 4, with 12 bases in between. This CDR3 has 12 amino acids. CDR3 coding DNA: TGCAGCGTCGTGATGCCGGGAGAGACCCAGTACTTC. This sequence encodes CSVVMPGETQYF.

CDR3: CAWSPPSLGTQYF. CDR3 in DNA: TGTGCCTGGAGCCCTCCCTCCCTCGGTACGCAGTATTTT. The V gene is TRBV30, the J gene TRBJ2-3, with D unresolved. CDR1 is GTSNPN and CDR2 is SVGIG in the germline V gene (reference sequence). The CDR3 is 13 amino acids. V was shortened by 3 bases and J by 8 bases, with 15 bases between the two germline ends.

The gene calls are TRBV6-5 and TRBJ1-5; D is undetermined. The CDR3 consists of 14 residues. Per germline, CDR1 MNHEY and CDR2 SVGAGI. Trimming shortened V by 8 bases and J by 2 bases, and 13 bases separated the two germline ends. CDR3 protein: CASSRSSGNQPQHF. Here the CDR3 DNA reads TGTGCCAGCTCCAGGAGTTCGGGCAATCAGCCCCAGCATTTT.

This chain uses TRBV18 with TRBJ2-7, with 15 nucleotides matching TRBD2. Trimming removed 6 bases from V and 2 bases from J; junction bases left unmatched: 8. This CDR3 comprises 17 residues. Germline V CDR1 and CDR2: KGHSH, LQKENI. As DNA, the CDR3 is TGTGCCAGCTCCCAAGGACTAGCGGGGGGGGGAACCTACGAGCAGTACTTC. Translating gives CASSQGLAGGGTYEQYF.

With regard to this clone: Other DNA sequences within the sample encode an identical CDR3. The chain links TRBV9 to TRBJ2-3; D is ambiguous. In germline, CDR1 is SGDLS, CDR2 YYNGEE. V lost 0 bases and J lost 0, with 8 bases in between. This CDR3 spans 15 amino acids. DNA of the CDR3: TGTGCCAGCAGCGTAGCTGGAACTAGCACAGATACGCAGTATTTT. Protein sequence: CASSVAGTSTDTQYF.

The chain is built from TRBV15 and TRBJ1-5, with a tentative D call TRBD1 (5 bases). The germline V gene has CDR1 LNHNV and CDR2 YYDKDF (reference sequence). Between the trimmed V and J ends, which lost 8 bases and 4 bases, there was a span of 12 bases. CDR3 size: 13 residues. CDR3 sequence (DNA): TGTGCCACCCGCCCGGGACCAAATCAGCCCCAGCATTTT. It codes for CATRPGPNQPQHF.

The rearrangement joins TRBV14 to TRBJ2-1; 7 nucleotides align to TRBD1. V dropped 6 bases and J dropped 3; count of bases not matched to a gene: 8. The CDR3 covers 15 residues. Germline V gene data show CDR1 as SGHDN and CDR2 as FVKESK. The CDR3, as DNA: TGTGCCAGCAGTCAGGGACAGACCATCTACAATGAGCAGTTCTTC. Its protein product is CASSQGQTIYNEQFF.

V and J are TRBV10-3 and TRBJ2-3; the match to TRBD2 covers 9 bases. In germline, CDR1 is ENHRY, CDR2 SYGVKD. The V segment lost 5 bases and the J segment 0 bases; nucleotides outside the gene matches: 3. This CDR3 contains 15 residues. CDR3 loop: CAISRAGGSTDTQYF. DNA for the CDR3: TGTGCCATCAGTCGAGCGGGGGGCAGCACAGATACGCAGTATTTT.

This chain uses TRBV2 with TRBJ2-5; TRBD2 agrees at 8 bases. Unmatched junction bases numbered 5, after V lost 1 base and J lost 4 bases. The CDR3 totals 15 residues. Per germline, CDR1 SNHLY and CDR2 FYNNEI. The chain's CDR3 is CASSEGGLAGETQYF. CDR3 nucleotide sequence: TGTGCCAGCAGTGAAGGCGGTCTAGCGGGAGAGACCCAGTACTTC. Combining the CDR3 with reference TRBV2 and TRBJ2-5 gives the whole variable domain EPEVTQTPSHQVTQMGQEVILRCVPISNHLYFYWYRQILGQKVEFLVSFYNNEISEKSEIFDDQFSVERPDGSNFTLKIRSTKLEDSAMYFCASSEGGLAGETQYFGPGTRLLVL.

This clone was seen just once. The rearrangement links TRBV5-5 to TRBJ2-3, with 13 bases that match TRBD2. This CDR3 has 17 residues. The junction had 10 bases not matched to a gene; V was cut back by 4 bases and J by 5 bases. CDR1 is SGHKS, CDR2 YYEKEE, per germline (reference sequence). CDR3 protein: CASSPEMRTSGRDTQYF. Here the CDR3 DNA reads TGTGCCAGCAGCCCGGAAATGAGGACTAGCGGGAGAGATACGCAGTATTTT.

The rearrangement uses TRBV28 and TRBJ2-3; TRBD2 is a possible D gene (6 bases). CDR1 MDHEN and CDR2 SYDVKM come from the germline V gene. The CDR3 covers 15 residues. V gave up 1 base and J gave up 2 bases, with 10 bases separating them. CDR3 residues: CASSLSTSSTDTQYF. CDR3 DNA: TGTGCCAGCAGTTTATCGACTAGTTCCACAGATACGCAGTATTTT.

The gene calls are TRBV19 and TRBJ1-1; D unclear. This CDR3 has 13 residues. Trimming stripped 2 bases from V and 1 base from J, with 5 bases between. Germline V gives CDR1 LNHDA, CDR2 SQIVND (reference sequence). The CDR3 nucleotides are TGTGCCAGTAGTATAAAGAAGAACACTGAAGCTTTCTTT. This sequence encodes CASSIKKNTEAFF.

The genes are TRBV7-9 and TRBJ2-5, with D unresolved. The CDR3 loop spans 15 amino acids. CDR1 is SEHNR, CDR2 FQNEAQ, per germline (reference sequence). V was pared by 5 bases and J by 2 bases, with 15 bases between. The CDR3 bases are TGTGCCAGCAGCCCCCGAATCGTACAGCAAGAGACCCAGTACTTC. Its protein is CASSPRIVQQETQYF.

V and J are TRBV9 and TRBJ2-7; D may correspond to TRBD1 or TRBD2 (5 bases each). The germline gives CDR1 SGDLS, CDR2 YYNGEE. This CDR3 region has 14 residues. The V gene lost 0 bases and the J gene lost 2 bases, with 9 bases spanning the gap. In nucleotides, the CDR3 is TGTGCCAGCAGCGTAGACCTGGGGGCCTACGAGCAGTACTTC. This codes for CASSVDLGAYEQYF.

The CDR3 region is CASSLDGTNTGELFF. CDR3 DNA sequence: TGTGCCAGCAGCTTGGACGGGACGAACACCGGGGAGCTGTTTTTT. This sequence joins TRBV7-9 and TRBJ2-2; D perhaps matches TRBD2 (5 bases). Per germline, CDR1 SEHNR and CDR2 FQNEAQ (reference sequence). The CDR3 is 15 amino acids. V dropped 3 bases and J dropped 0 bases, with 8 bases sitting between them.

The V and J genes are TRBV20-1 and TRBJ1-1; D call uncertain. This CDR3 contains 10 residues. CDR1 and CDR2 from the germline V gene are DFQATT and SNEGSKA (reference sequence). The CDR3 nucleotides are TGCGTCCCCATGAACACTGAAGCTTTCTTT. Encoded protein: CVPMNTEAFF.

This clone has a single count. The V call is TRBV4-3, the J call TRBJ2-1; TRBD2 aligns across 14 bases. V lost 1 base, J lost 4 bases, and 12 bases stayed unmatched. This CDR3 has 20 amino acids. CDR1 and CDR2 from the germline V gene are LGHNA and YSLEER. CDR3 sequence (DNA): TGCGCCAGCAGCCAAGTTTCGGGACTAGCGGGAGTAGTGGGATACAATGAGCAGTTCTTC. This translates into CASSQVSGLAGVVGYNEQFF.

The rearrangement links TRBV30 to TRBJ2-1; D gene ambiguous. The germline gives CDR1 GTSNPN, CDR2 SVGIG (reference sequence). This CDR3 contains 14 residues. With 0 bases removed from V and 12 bases from J, the gap between germline ends came to 18 bases. CDR3 residues: CAWSVGSQTQVQFF. CDR3 DNA: TGTGCCTGGAGTGTAGGATCGCAGACTCAGGTGCAGTTCTTC. Using reference TRBV30 and TRBJ2-1 for the parts outside the CDR3, the full variable domain is SQTIHQWPATLVQPVGSPLSLECTVEGTSNPNLYWYRQAAGRGLQLLFYSVGIGQISSEVPQNLSASRPQDRQFILSSKKLLLSDSGFYLCAWSVGSQTQVQFFGPGTRLTVL.

The chain is built from TRBV5-1 and TRBJ2-2; possibly TRBD2 for D (6 bases). CDR3 size: 18 residues. Germline CDR1 reads SGHRS; CDR2 reads YFSETQ. V lost 2 bases, J lost 0 bases, and 17 bases lay in between. In DNA, the CDR3 is TGCGCCAGCAGCTTCCCATTTACAGGACTATCGAACACCGGGGAGCTGTTTTTT. This sequence encodes CASSFPFTGLSNTGELFF.